Given below is one T cell receptor (beta chain) in context. The data stem from a study of blood T cell repertoires in COVID-19. On the study more broadly: The study drew acute and convalescent COVID-19 samples from the United States, Italy and Spain. Sample material is recorded as cDNA or gDNA derived from T cells, B-cell-depleted T cells, or PBMCs.

The CDR3 has 12 amino acids. Trimming left V 1 base short and J 4 bases short, with 5 bases between. Germline CDR1 reads LGHDT; CDR2 reads YNNKEL (reference sequence). Source study methods: Estimation of nucleated cell counts was performed using reference gene primer amplification. The method was immunoSEQ multiplex PCR; TCRdb's version includes in-frame clones alone and lacks a portion of them. V and J calls and clone size are copied from that table; D and trimming were computed from the DNA. Among approximately 210,000 clones listed, approximately 84% were seen once. This chain uses TRBV3-1 (or the pseudogene TRBV3-2) with TRBJ2-7; no reliable D call. The sequencing sample was made of peripheral blood. The TCR originated in a man between 50 and 59 years old with COVID-19, enrolled during active disease. The CDR3 reads CASSQVAYEQYF. The CDR3 DNA follows: TGTGCCAGCAGCCAAGTCGCGTACGAGCAGTACTTC.